The rows below give T cell receptor beta chains drawn from one sample of a study of CD4 T cells in relation to SARS-CoV-2 and coronaviruses. Some clones are missing from TCRdb's copy, which holds only in-frame ones; the method was immunoSEQ multiplex PCR. The sample records more than 15,000 clones, approximately 78% being singletons. Antigens for these TCRs are unknown. The material sequenced was CD4+ T cells from PBMCs, cultured in vitro. The receptors stem from a human donor in good health. The conserved cysteine and the conserved F or W are not part of the CDR3 here. The size entry is marked missing in some rows and otherwise reads once, few, many or a size class.

j_call: TRBJ2-2; clone_size: NA; v_call: TRBV5-6; cdr3_aa: ASSLPAGGNTGELF
j_call: TRBJ2-3; clone_size: NA; v_call: TRBV3-1/TRBV3-2; cdr3_aa: ASSHHTSGRGTRYTQY
j_call: TRBJ1-1; clone_size: NA; v_call: TRBV5-6; cdr3_aa: ASRAGGTEAF
j_call: TRBJ2-5; clone_size: NA; v_call: TRBV7-8; cdr3_aa: ASSLVGQIQETQY
j_call: TRBJ2-7; clone_size: NA; v_call: TRBV28; cdr3_aa: ASGTGAYEQY
j_call: TRBJ1-3; clone_size: NA; v_call: TRBV7-9; cdr3_aa: ASSSRPSDGNTIY
j_call: TRBJ2-7; clone_size: NA; v_call: TRBV28; cdr3_aa: ASSLSPPDSYEQY
j_call: TRBJ2-5; clone_size: NA; v_call: TRBV14; cdr3_aa: ASSQEDRARTLYQETQY
j_call: TRBJ1-1; clone_size: NA; v_call: TRBV5-1; cdr3_aa: ASSLAGTMNTEAF
j_call: TRBJ1-5; clone_size: NA; v_call: TRBV27; cdr3_aa: ASSAQARVLNQPQH
j_call: TRBJ1-5; clone_size: few; v_call: TRBV30; cdr3_aa: AYSPGMGNQPQH
j_call: TRBJ2-1; clone_size: once; v_call: TRBV6-5; cdr3_aa: ATQIWPTNEQF
j_call: TRBJ2-1; clone_size: medium-sized; v_call: TRBV5-6; cdr3_aa: ASSRAGGPLNEQF
j_call: TRBJ2-7; clone_size: NA; v_call: TRBV2; cdr3_aa: ASSEEIYEQY
j_call: TRBJ2-7; clone_size: few; v_call: TRBV6-6; cdr3_aa: ASSYLGDYEQY
j_call: TRBJ2-7; clone_size: large; v_call: TRBV7-3; cdr3_aa: ASSPYYGQRYEQY
j_call: TRBJ1-5; clone_size: NA; v_call: TRBV3-1/TRBV3-2; cdr3_aa: ASSPNRVSNQPQH
j_call: TRBJ2-4; clone_size: NA; v_call: TRBV7-2; cdr3_aa: ASSLGLGGKNIQY
j_call: TRBJ2-1; clone_size: NA; v_call: TRBV6-4; cdr3_aa: ASSEGGTSGFQF
j_call: TRBJ2-5; clone_size: NA; v_call: TRBV7-8; cdr3_aa: ASSLAWAGETQY
j_call: TRBJ2-1; clone_size: NA; v_call: TRBV5-1; cdr3_aa: ASGVAGGTNEQF
j_call: TRBJ1-5; clone_size: few; v_call: TRBV25-1; cdr3_aa: ASSRGDRGSQPQH
j_call: TRBJ1-5; clone_size: NA; v_call: TRBV18; cdr3_aa: ASSPDDNQPQH
j_call: TRBJ2-3; clone_size: few; v_call: TRBV30; cdr3_aa: AWIHLGLDTQY
j_call: TRBJ1-1; clone_size: NA; v_call: TRBV11-2; cdr3_aa: ASSRQGYTEAF
j_call: TRBJ2-7; clone_size: few; v_call: TRBV12-3/TRBV12-4; cdr3_aa: ASSSDSYEQY
j_call: TRBJ1-2; clone_size: once; v_call: TRBV2; cdr3_aa: ASRDSLQGRSFGYT
j_call: TRBJ1-5; clone_size: NA; v_call: TRBV19; cdr3_aa: ASSIAVGGPNQPQH
j_call: TRBJ2-2; clone_size: NA; v_call: TRBV6-6; cdr3_aa: ASTELAGLAGELF
j_call: TRBJ2-3; clone_size: NA; v_call: TRBV9; cdr3_aa: ASSLADTDTQY
j_call: TRBJ2-7; clone_size: NA; v_call: TRBV18; cdr3_aa: ASSPNPTGGPGEQY
j_call: TRBJ2-2; clone_size: NA; v_call: TRBV5-1; cdr3_aa: ASSFPGELF
j_call: TRBJ2-1; clone_size: few; v_call: TRBV5-6; cdr3_aa: ASSSEGEGVFNEQF
j_call: TRBJ2-3; clone_size: NA; v_call: TRBV9; cdr3_aa: ASSVAQGSSTDTQY
j_call: TRBJ1-4; clone_size: NA; v_call: TRBV5-4; cdr3_aa: ASSLSGVGEKLF
j_call: TRBJ2-1; clone_size: NA; v_call: TRBV2; cdr3_aa: ASSGISSNEQF
j_call: TRBJ1-3; clone_size: few; v_call: TRBV2; cdr3_aa: ARRESSGNTIY
j_call: TRBJ1-2; clone_size: NA; v_call: TRBV6-1; cdr3_aa: ASSEALEVVAYGYT
j_call: TRBJ2-2; clone_size: NA; v_call: TRBV5-1; cdr3_aa: ASSLTGNTGELF
j_call: TRBJ2-7; clone_size: NA; v_call: TRBV6-4; cdr3_aa: ASSDSRLAVSYEQY
j_call: TRBJ2-1; clone_size: NA; v_call: TRBV18; cdr3_aa: ASSPLGQGGNEQF
j_call: TRBJ2-7; clone_size: NA; v_call: TRBV6-5; cdr3_aa: ASRGTPRGEQY
j_call: TRBJ1-3; clone_size: few; v_call: TRBV2; cdr3_aa: ASARNTIY
j_call: TRBJ1-6; clone_size: few; v_call: TRBV7-8; cdr3_aa: ASSSGQGHNSPLH
j_call: TRBJ2-5; clone_size: few; v_call: TRBV24-1; cdr3_aa: ATSEGLTYQETQY
j_call: TRBJ2-3; clone_size: NA; v_call: TRBV5-1; cdr3_aa: ASSSLGGDNTDTQY
j_call: TRBJ1-1; clone_size: NA; v_call: TRBV30; cdr3_aa: AWSRGRDTEAF
j_call: TRBJ2-7; clone_size: few; v_call: TRBV7-9; cdr3_aa: ASSLDSVSHEQY